This TCR beta chain emerged from a study of CD8 T cells in ankylosing spondylitis (dated by TCRdb to 2016 to 2017). Some background on the complete study: The study profiled T cell receptor beta repertoires in healthy donors and ankylosing spondylitis patients to find disease-linked TCR variants. Peripheral blood was sampled, and synovial fluid was also collected from ankylosing spondylitis patients. In total, the full study cohort was made up of nearly 110 healthy donors and 25 ankylosing spondylitis patients.

The listed sequencing device is Illumina HiSeq 2500. TCR beta libraries were prepared by quantitative 5'-RACE with molecular barcodes. The authors' analysis ran thus. Disease-linked TCR variants were identified with a new computational method built on a probabilistic model of VDJ rearrangement. TCRdb redid the processing of the public reads, applying fastp at Q25 and MiXCR, and retained in-frame beta chains. Identical CDR3 protein sequences are pooled into one entry, listed with their most common genes and DNA. The V and J calls and clone size come from TCRdb's table, not from the authors' own analysis. The sample table lists over 450,000 distinct CDR3 sequences, about an eighth of them with a count of one. The top ten constitute 6.8% of the sample. Notes on this clonotype: The specificity of this receptor is unknown. No much larger clonotype is one base removed from it; base qualities were not supplied.

Points the paper makes about the study in general: Some TCR beta motif variants had previously been reported in synovial fluid and blood of reactive arthritis patients, which suggested common disease-initiation mechanisms. A TCR beta motif of 7 or 8 highly homologous amino acid variants appeared characteristic of blood from ankylosing spondylitis patients. The disease-linked clones showed a CD8+ phenotype and occurred at relatively low frequencies in peripheral blood. Significant enrichment of the disease-linked clones was reported in matched synovial fluid samples from ankylosing spondylitis patients.

Counted from cysteine to phenylalanine, this CDR3 has 14 amino acids. The entry retains the CDR3 DNA only, 42 bases that are in frame from base 1. From the germline V gene, CDR1 is SGHRS and CDR2 is YFSETQ. V has 8 bases trimmed and J has 5 bases trimmed; junction bases matching no gene number 10. This receptor was identified in a male donor with ankylosing spondylitis. The sequence is built from TRBV5-1 and TRBJ2-3, with TRBD2 matching 8 junction bases. The source material was blood, either unsorted or a sorted T cell fraction (not recorded which). The nucleotide sequence is given as TGCGCCAGTCGAAGGGGAGCGGGAGTAGATACGCAGTATTTT. Its protein is CASRRGAGVDTQYF.